The TCR beta chain under discussion was sequenced for a study of beta chain features in type 1 diabetes. Regarding the study as a whole: Naive, central memory and Treg TCRB repertoires appeared more alike in patients than in healthy donors.

This CDR3 has 12 residues. Between the trimmed V and J ends, which lost 0 bases and 7 bases, there was a span of 4 bases. The V gene's germline CDR1 is MNHNY and CDR2 SVGAGI (reference sequence). Isolated RNA was reverse transcribed in full, so expressed TCRB transcripts were sequenced. Measured with immunoSEQ multiplex PCR; TCRdb has only the in-frame clones, and not every one. The sample lists 300,000 to 350,000 clones, roughly 21% occurring once. This clone was detected only a few times. The antigen is unknown. Other DNA sequences in the sample encode the same CDR3. Sorting of CD4+ naive, central memory, regulatory and stem cell-like memory cells was performed via CD45RO/CCR7/CD25/CD127/CD95/CD27.

Specimen: naive CD4+ T cells from blood. The receptor comes from a woman aged 18-29 years in good health. V and J are TRBV6-6 and TRBJ1-5; no reliable D call. In DNA form, the CDR3 reads TGTGCCAGCAGTTACTCAGCCCAGCCCCAGCATTTT. It codes for CASSYSAQPQHF.